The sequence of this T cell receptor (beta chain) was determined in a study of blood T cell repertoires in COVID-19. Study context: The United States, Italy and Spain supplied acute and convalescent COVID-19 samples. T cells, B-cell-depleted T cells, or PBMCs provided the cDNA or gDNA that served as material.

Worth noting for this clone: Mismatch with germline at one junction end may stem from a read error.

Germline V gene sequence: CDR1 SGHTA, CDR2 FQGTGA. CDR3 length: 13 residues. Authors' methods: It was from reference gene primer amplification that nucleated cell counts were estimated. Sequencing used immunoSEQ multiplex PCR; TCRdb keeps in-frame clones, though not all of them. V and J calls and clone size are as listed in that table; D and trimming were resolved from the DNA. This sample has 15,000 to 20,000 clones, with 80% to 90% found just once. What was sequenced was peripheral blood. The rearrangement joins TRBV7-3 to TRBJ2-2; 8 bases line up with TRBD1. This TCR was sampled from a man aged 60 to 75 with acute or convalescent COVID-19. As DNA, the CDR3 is TGTGCCAGCAGCTATGACAGGGGCGGGAAGCTGTTTTTT. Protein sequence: CASSYDRGGKLFF.